This TCR beta chain derives from a study of blood T cell repertoires in COVID-19. Study in general: Sources were T cells, B-cell-depleted T cells, or PBMCs; the material itself was cDNA or gDNA.

This clone has only a few counts. Original methodology: Amplification from reference gene primers served as the basis for estimated nucleated cell counts. Clones were read by immunoSEQ multiplex PCR, and TCRdb kept only the in-frame ones, dropping some. That table supplies the V and J calls and clone size; D and trimming were determined from the DNA. The sample includes about 110,000 clones, around 82% of them seen just once. Looked up from germline, CDR1 is SGHRS and CDR2 is YFSETQ. The CDR3 is 15 amino acids. After removal of 0 bases from V and 10 bases from J, the junction contained 4 bases not matched to a gene.

The gene calls are TRBV5-1 and TRBJ2-1, with 13 nucleotides matching TRBD2. The sample consisted of peripheral blood. This receptor was obtained from a human donor in a cohort sampled during active or convalescent COVID-19. The CDR3 DNA is TGCGCCAGCAGCTTGGGATGGACTAGCGGGAGCGAGCAGTTCTTC. Protein: CASSLGWTSGSEQFF.